This TCR beta chain emerged from a study of human CD8 memory T cell subsets. Study results and caveats: Stem-like memory and precursor exhausted T cell repertoires barely overlapped. Among T cells, stem-like memory and precursor exhausted subsets showed similarly high diversity, unlike effector memory cells. Estimation with Chao1 suggested higher diversity among stem-like memory T cells relative to precursor exhausted T cells.

UMI-labeled 5' RACE was the method by which TCR beta libraries were made. TCRdb reprocessed the 5' RACE reads, keeping one entry per CDR3 protein, no DNA. The table lists 7,200 or so distinct CDR3 sequences. Comment on this clonotype: The target antigen is unknown.

The starting material, duplicate vials of around 140,000 sorted CD8+ T cells per subset, provided the RNA. Sequencing input: CD8+ T cells from PBMCs. The sequence was obtained from a human donor in good health.

CDR3 sequence reads: CASSFARAGADTQYF. The chain couples TRBV6-6 to TRBJ2-3; TCRdb proposes TRBD1, but this gene call is untestable without DNA. Germline CDR1 reads MNHNY; CDR2 reads SVGAGI (reference sequence). This CDR3 region has 15 residues.